What follows are 29 T cell receptor beta chains derived from one specimen sequenced in a study of blood T cells in healthy people across ages. A sample-barcoded 5' primer and a J-beta primer mix were used in a second PCR of roughly 7 to 11 cycles. TCRdb ran MiXCR on the 5' RACE reads and lists one entry per CDR3 protein. The table has some 1.7 million distinct CDR3 sequences, under 30% seen once; the top ten hold more than 6%. Material: blood. The receptors stem from a woman under 40 in good health.

Concerning this clonotype itself: The junction does not match germline at one end; this may be a read error. V gene TRBV15 combines with J gene TRBJ1-1; 9 bases map to TRBD1. Germline CDR1 is LNHNV and CDR2 is YYDKDF (reference sequence). The CDR3 runs 15 residues. This CDR3 reads CTTSRLTGGWTEAFF. CDR3 sequence (DNA): TGTACCACCAGTAGATTGACAGGGGGGTGGACTGAAGCTTTCTTT. Full variable domain (remainder filled in from reference TRBV15 and TRBJ1-1): DAMVIQNPRYQVTQFGKPVTLSCSQTLNHNVMYWYQQKSSQAPKLLFHYYDKDFNNEADTPDNFQSRRPNTSFCFLDIRSPGLGDTAMYLCTTSRLTGGWTEAFFGQGTRLTVV.

This clonotype has a handful of counts. V gene TRBV9 combines with J gene TRBJ1-2; TRBD1 is a possible D gene (6 bases). CDR1 and CDR2 from the germline V gene are SGDLS and YYNGEE. The CDR3 extends over 12 amino acids. V lost 3 bases and J 8 bases, leaving 11 bases between the germline ends. The DNA for the CDR3 is TGTGCCAGCAGCGCCCTTGGGGGCGGCTACACCTTC. It yields the protein CASSALGGGYTF.

This clonotype came up a few times. The gene calls are TRBV3-1 and TRBJ2-1, with 7 bases lining up with TRBD1. Trimming took 0 bases from V and 0 from J; bases not matched to a gene: 14. Germline V lookup: CDR1 LGHDT, CDR2 YNNKEL (reference sequence). The CDR3 is 20 amino acids. The CDR3 is CASSQDLDRAITSSYNEQFF. DNA of the CDR3: TGTGCCAGCAGCCAAGACCTAGACAGGGCGATAACGAGCTCCTACAATGAGCAGTTCTTC.

This clonotype was counted a single time. A much larger clone lies one base from this, so it may be a read error. The chain uses TRBV7-6 and TRBJ1-4, with TRBD1 matching over 7 bases. Germline-derived CDR1 and CDR2 are SGHVS and FNYEAQ. CDR3 length equals 15 residues. The CDR3 reads CARSLGGRTNEKLFF. In nucleotides, the CDR3 is TGTGCCCGCAGCTTAGGGGGCAGAACAAATGAAAAACTGTTTTTT.

To note about this clonotype: This may arise from a read error, as a much more abundant clone is one base away. The CDR3, as DNA: TGCAGCGTTGCTCCGGACACTGAAGCTTTCTTT. It encodes CSVAPDTEAFF. This sequence joins TRBV29-1 and TRBJ1-1; D gene ambiguous. The germline V gene encodes CDR1 SQVTM and CDR2 ANQGSEA. Trimming left V 4 bases short and J 3 bases short, with 6 bases between. The CDR3 is made up of 11 amino acids. The entire variable domain, with the rest obtained from reference TRBV29-1 and TRBJ1-1, is as follows: SAVISQKPSRDICQRGTSLTIQCQVDSQVTMMFWYRQQPGQSLTLIATANQGSEATYESGFVIDKFPISRPNLTFSTLTVSNMSPEDSSIYLCSVAPDTEAFFGQGTRLTVV.

Only a few counts were recorded for this clonotype. The V gene is TRBV20-1, the J gene TRBJ2-3, with D hard to call. CDR1 and CDR2 from the germline V gene are DFQATT and SNEGSKA (reference sequence). Trimming shortened V by 5 bases and J by 0 bases, and 12 bases separated the two germline ends. This CDR3 has 14 amino acids. The CDR3 nucleotides read TGCAGTGCTCTAGAGAGATCTAGCACAGATACGCAGTATTTT. Translating it yields CSALERSSTDTQYF.

As to this clonotype: This may be a read error, as it is one base from a much larger clone. The chain recombines TRBV5-1 with TRBJ2-7; D is undetermined. Trimming stripped 0 bases from V and 0 bases from J, with 10 bases between. CDR3 length: 15 amino acids. The germline V gene encodes CDR1 SGHRS and CDR2 YFSETQ. CDR3 residues: CASSLAVGSSYEQYF. The DNA of the CDR3 is TGCGCCAGCAGCTTGGCAGTCGGAAGCTCCTACGAGCAGTACTTC.

This clonotype was counted at least ten times. The V gene is TRBV6-5, the J gene TRBJ1-2; D is perhaps TRBD1 (6 bases). Trimming pared 7 bases from V and 8 bases from J, leaving 17 bases between. Germline loops: CDR1 MNHEY, CDR2 SVGAGI. This CDR3 spans 13 amino acids. CDR3 in DNA: TGTGCCAGCACATATCAGGGGAGCTTCGGCTACACCTTC. Its protein is CASTYQGSFGYTF.

J is TRBJ2-1 and V is TRBV28; TRBD2 agrees at 11 bases. CDR1 MDHEN and CDR2 SYDVKM come from the germline V gene. The CDR3 has 18 amino acids. Trimming cost V 6 bases and J 5 bases; bases outside gene matches: 15. CDR3 loop: CASRPLRMGTSGNNEQFF. CDR3 coding DNA: TGTGCCAGCAGACCCTTACGAATGGGGACTAGCGGTAACAATGAGCAGTTCTTC.

V usage is TRBV20-1 and J usage is TRBJ2-3, with TRBD2 as a possible D gene (6 bases). V lost 0 bases and J lost 9, with 19 bases in between. The CDR3 has 15 residues. The germline gives CDR1 DFQATT, CDR2 SNEGSKA (reference sequence). The chain's CDR3 is CSARDEAWDLITQYF. The CDR3 bases are TGCAGTGCTAGAGATGAGGCATGGGACTTAATCACGCAGTATTTT.

The rearrangement links TRBV28 to TRBJ1-6; D call uncertain. V dropped 8 bases and J dropped 7 bases, with 12 bases sitting between them. CDR3 length: 13 residues. Per the germline V gene, CDR1 is MDHEN and CDR2 is SYDVKM. CDR3 sequence reads: CASGLVRNSPLHF. Here the CDR3 DNA reads TGTGCCAGCGGACTCGTACGGAATTCACCCCTCCACTTT.

This clonotype has just a few counts. A read error may account for a junction end that differs from germline. This chain uses TRBV6-5 with TRBJ2-1, with TRBD1 as a possible D gene (5 bases). CDR1 is MNHEY, CDR2 SVGAGI, per germline. The CDR3 is 14 residues long. CDR3 loop: CASSSVGAYNKQFF. In DNA, the CDR3 is TGTGCCAGCAGCTCCGTAGGGGCCTACAATAAGCAGTTCTTC.

With regard to this clonotype: The junction does not match germline at one end; this may be a read error. The rearrangement joins TRBV27 to TRBJ2-7; D is possibly TRBD1 (6 bases). Germline loops: CDR1 MNHEY, CDR2 SMNVEV (reference sequence). The length of the CDR3 is 15 residues. CDR3 residues: CASSSYTGSSCEQYF. The DNA for the CDR3 is TGTGCCAGCAGTTCATATACAGGGTCCTCCTGCGAGCAGTACTTC.

This clonotype has a handful of counts. The CDR3 DNA sequence: TGCGCCAGCAGCCAAGGGGGCGTCTCTGGGGCCAACGTCCTGACTTTC. It codes for CASSQGGVSGANVLTF. The V and J genes are TRBV5-1 and TRBJ2-6; 7 nucleotides match TRBD1. CDR1 and CDR2 (germline): SGHRS, YFSETQ. The CDR3 covers 16 residues. After removal of 4 bases from V and 0 bases from J, the junction contained 4 bases not matched to a gene.

The V call is TRBV7-9, the J call TRBJ2-3, with 8 bases matching TRBD2. Germline loops: CDR1 SEHNR, CDR2 FQNEAQ (reference sequence). V was clipped by 4 bases and J by 5 bases; unmatched bases: 11. The CDR3 totals 16 residues. Written as DNA, the CDR3 is TGTGCCAGCAGCTGGCCGAAGAGCGGGAGCCTAGATACGCAGTATTTT. It codes for CASSWPKSGSLDTQYF.

V is TRBV6-6 and J is TRBJ2-3; TRBD2 matches 9 bases. V lost 6 bases, J lost 3 bases, and 13 bases stayed unmatched. The CDR3 runs to 17 residues. Germline V gene lookup returns CDR1 MNHNY and CDR2 SVGAGI (reference sequence). The CDR3 loop reads CASSSARGREGTDTQYF. The CDR3 DNA follows: TGTGCCAGCAGCTCCGCGAGGGGGCGGGAGGGAACAGATACGCAGTATTTT.

This clonotype occurred many times. CDR3 amino acids: CASSQEWHSEQFF. DNA for the CDR3: TGCGCCAGCAGCCAAGAGTGGCATTCGGAGCAGTTCTTC. The chain carries TRBV4-3 and TRBJ2-1; D remains unclear. V lost 0 bases and J lost 10, with 10 bases in between. In germline, CDR1 is LGHNA, CDR2 YSLEER. CDR3 size: 13 residues.

This sequence joins TRBV10-3 and TRBJ1-6; 8 bases map to TRBD1. The CDR3 length is 15 residues. Germline lookup yields CDR1 ENHRY and CDR2 SYGVKD. The V gene end was trimmed by 3 bases and the J gene end by 5 bases; junction bases not matched to a gene: 3. CDR3: CAISEAGGDNSPLHF. In nucleotides, the CDR3 is TGTGCCATCAGTGAAGCAGGGGGCGATAATTCACCCCTCCACTTT.

This clonotype was detected many times. The chain uses TRBV9 and TRBJ2-1; 11 bases agree with TRBD2. The CDR3 has 16 amino acids. V shed 4 bases, J shed 2 bases, and the junction held 5 bases outside the gene matches. The germline gives CDR1 SGDLS, CDR2 YYNGEE. For the CDR3, the DNA is TGTGCCAGCAGCACTAGCGGGAGTATCGCCTACAATGAGCAGTTCTTC. It yields the protein CASSTSGSIAYNEQFF. The full variable domain, rest sourced from reference TRBV9 and TRBJ2-1, is DSGVTQTPKHLITATGQRVTLRCSPRSGDLSVYWYQQSLDQGLQFLIQYYNGEERAKGNILERFSAQQFPDLHSELNLSSLELGDSALYFCASSTSGSIAYNEQFFGPGTRLTVL.

On this clonotype: A much larger clone differs from this one at a single base, so this may be a read error. The V gene is TRBV15, the J gene TRBJ2-5; D call uncertain. Germline values: CDR1 LNHNV, CDR2 YYDKDF (reference sequence). The CDR3 is made up of 14 amino acids. CDR3 loop: CAASRADGQETQYF. CDR3 bases: TGTGCCGCCAGCAGAGCCGACGGCCAAGAGACCCAGTACTTC.

This clonotype came up many times. The CDR3 here is CASSLVSEDYEQYF. The CDR3 DNA is TGTGCCAGCAGCTTAGTCAGCGAGGACTACGAGCAGTACTTC. This rearrangement joins TRBV13 to TRBJ2-7; D is uncertain. Germline V lookup: CDR1 PRHDT, CDR2 FYEKMQ (reference sequence). CDR3 size: 14 residues. Between the trimmed V and J ends, which lost 1 base and 3 bases, there was a span of 10 bases.

This clonotype was detected many times. J is TRBJ2-3 and V is TRBV29-1, with TRBD2 matching over 8 bases. V gave up 4 bases and J gave up 2 bases; unmatched junction bases: 2. Germline V gene data show CDR1 as SQVTM and CDR2 as ANQGSEA. The CDR3 is made up of 13 amino acids. CDR3: CSVGGRSTDTQYF. CDR3 nucleotide sequence: TGCAGCGTTGGCGGGAGGTCCACAGATACGCAGTATTTT.

On this clonotype itself: The missing conserved phenylalanine or tryptophan at the end of this CDR3 makes a read error likely. J is TRBJ2-7 and V is TRBV7-2; no clear D gene. The CDR3 covers 12 residues. Trimming left V 2 bases short and J 1 base short, with 3 bases between. The germline V gene has CDR1 SGHTA and CDR2 FQGNSA. As DNA, the CDR3 is TGTGCCAGCAGCTTACCATCCTACGAGCAGTACTTA. This codes for CASSLPSYEQYL.

There are a few counts of this clonotype. This chain uses TRBV3-1 with TRBJ2-7; TRBD2 is a possible D gene (5 bases). Germline CDR1 LGHDT, CDR2 YNNKEL (reference sequence). The V end lost 0 bases, the J end lost 3 bases, and 9 bases lay between the germline ends. CDR3 length equals 14 residues. The DNA for the CDR3 is TGTGCCAGCAGCCAAGAGGGAGCAATCTACGAGCAGTACTTC. This gives the protein CASSQEGAIYEQYF.

The CDR3: CASSYIGLSYEQYF. CDR3 DNA: TGTGCCAGCAGCTATATAGGCCTCTCCTACGAGCAGTACTTC. The genes are TRBV7-2 and TRBJ2-7; D is unclear. This CDR3 spans 14 amino acids. CDR1 is SGHTA and CDR2 is FQGNSA in the germline V gene. The ends were cut back, 4 bases at V and 0 bases at J, with 10 bases in the middle.

The rearrangement joins TRBV4-3 to TRBJ2-1, with 9 nucleotides matching TRBD2. This CDR3 comprises 16 residues. V shed 4 bases and J 4 bases; nucleotides not matched to a gene: 8. Per the germline V gene, CDR1 is LGHNA and CDR2 is YSLEER. The CDR3 region is CASSRSTSGAYNEQFF. The CDR3 region has the DNA TGCGCCAGCAGCCGATCGACTAGCGGAGCTTACAATGAGCAGTTCTTC.

As DNA, the CDR3 is TGCAGTGCTTACGATATTGGGACTAGCGGGCTCTACAATGAGCAGTTCTTC. This encodes CSAYDIGTSGLYNEQFF. J is TRBJ2-1 and V is TRBV20-1; TRBD2 matches 12 bases. The CDR3 covers 17 residues. Losses at the gene ends were 5 bases for V and 3 bases for J; bases not matched to a gene: 11. CDR1 and CDR2 (germline): DFQATT, SNEGSKA (reference sequence).

V and J are TRBV20-1 and TRBJ2-5, with 8 bases aligning to TRBD2. The CDR3 is 14 amino acids. Germline-derived CDR1 and CDR2 are DFQATT and SNEGSKA (reference sequence). J gave up 7 bases and V 6 bases, and 13 bases lay outside the gene matches. CDR3 region: CSAGGPGGPATQYF. The DNA of the CDR3 is TGCAGTGCCGGTGGTCCGGGAGGGCCAGCGACCCAGTACTTC.

The chain joins TRBV27 to TRBJ2-3, with D perhaps TRBD1 (6 bases). This CDR3 is 16 amino acids long. Trimming left V 4 bases short and J 1 base short, with 15 bases between. Per the germline V gene, CDR1 is MNHEY and CDR2 is SMNVEV (reference sequence). The CDR3 nucleotides are TGTGCCAGCAGTTACCGACAGGAATGGGGCACAGATACGCAGTATTTT. Translating it yields CASSYRQEWGTDTQYF.